A single sample gave rise to the 28 T cell receptor beta chains below, sequenced in a study of OX40 agonist ivuxolimab in advanced cancers. Using immunoSEQ multiplex PCR, the repertoire was profiled, and TCRdb retains in-frame clones only, with some absent. The table includes tens of thousands of clones, about 83% detected once. The sample was CD4+ or CD8+ T cells sorted from blood, taken in a trial of the OX40 agonist ivuxolimab. Source of these receptors: an adult with an advanced solid tumor such as melanoma, head and neck, liver or kidney cancer.

This clone was detected only once. This chain uses TRBV7-2 with TRBJ2-5, with 15 bases matching TRBD2. With 3 bases clipped from V and 5 bases from J, the junction kept 1 base outside the gene matches. Germline V gives CDR1 SGHTA, CDR2 FQGNSA. The CDR3 is made up of 15 amino acids. This CDR3 is CASSFGTSGGETQYF. The CDR3 region has the DNA TGTGCCAGCAGCTTCGGGACTAGCGGGGGGGAGACCCAGTACTTC.

Of note for this clone: This likely came from a read error, as a far larger clone is one base away. The chain links TRBV27 to TRBJ2-2, with D unclear. Germline CDR1 is MNHEY and CDR2 is SMNVEV (reference sequence). V lost 2 bases and J lost 0, with 7 bases in between. The CDR3 loop spans 15 amino acids. The CDR3 DNA is TGTGCCAGCAGTTTAGGGCCAGCGAACACCGGGGAGCTGTTTTTT. Encoded protein: CASSLGPANTGELFF.

V and J are TRBV7-9 and TRBJ2-3; D gene ambiguous. The CDR3 is 15 amino acids. Deletions cut 5 bases from V and 0 bases from J, with 12 bases between. CDR1 SEHNR and CDR2 FQNEAQ come from the germline V gene (reference sequence). The CDR3 reads CASSRGWGSTDTQYF. As DNA, the CDR3 is TGTGCCAGCAGCCGCGGTTGGGGTAGCACAGATACGCAGTATTTT.

The chain joins TRBV16 to TRBJ1-5, with D tentatively TRBD1 (6 bases). V was trimmed by 5 bases and J by 11 bases, leaving 22 bases between them. The CDR3 sequence is 15 residues long. The germline gives CDR1 KGHSY, CDR2 FQNENV. The CDR3 sequence is CASSTGHGDLFTQHF. Here the CDR3 DNA reads TGTGCCAGCAGCACGGGACACGGCGATTTGTTTACCCAGCATTTT.

This clone was detected only once. The rearrangement uses TRBV9 and TRBJ1-2, with 7 bases that match TRBD1. The V and J ends lost 0 bases and 5 bases, in that order; junction bases with no gene match: 7. This CDR3 has 15 amino acids. Germline CDR1 is SGDLS and CDR2 is YYNGEE. The CDR3 region is CASSVGNRGSYGYTF. The DNA of the CDR3 is TGTGCCAGCAGCGTAGGAAACAGGGGATCTTATGGCTACACCTTC.

The J gene is TRBJ1-2, the V gene TRBV19, with a weak D call TRBD1 (5 bases). With 4 bases removed from V and 4 bases from J, the gap between germline ends came to 10 bases. Germline V lookup: CDR1 LNHDA, CDR2 SQIVND (reference sequence). The CDR3 length is 13 residues. DNA for the CDR3: TGTGCCAGTAGTAAAGAGACAGCCTATGGCTACACCTTC. As protein: CASSKETAYGYTF.

V gene TRBV27 combines with J gene TRBJ2-7, with 10 nucleotides matching TRBD2. CDR1 is MNHEY and CDR2 is SMNVEV in the germline V gene (reference sequence). The CDR3 runs to 15 residues. Trimming cost V 3 bases and J 2 bases; bases outside gene matches: 4. CDR3 sequence reads: CASSLRLAGPYEQYF. The CDR3 bases are TGTGCCAGCAGTTTGAGACTAGCGGGCCCCTACGAGCAGTACTTC.

V gene TRBV7-9 combines with J gene TRBJ1-1, with D possibly matching TRBD1 (6 bases). Looked up from germline, CDR1 is SEHNR and CDR2 is FQNEAQ (reference sequence). The CDR3 runs 16 residues. V was pared by 4 bases and J by 4 bases, with 19 bases between. The CDR3 DNA is TGTGCCAGCAGCTCCCTGATGACAGGTCGTAGCACTGAAGCTTTCTTT. Encoded protein: CASSSLMTGRSTEAFF.

The genes are TRBV27 and TRBJ2-7, with a tentative D call TRBD2 (5 bases). The CDR3 extends over 14 amino acids. Trimming pared 3 bases from V and 5 bases from J, leaving 14 bases between. CDR1 is MNHEY, CDR2 SMNVEV, per germline (reference sequence). The CDR3 is CASSFALAPHEQYF. Written as DNA, the CDR3 is TGTGCCAGCAGTTTTGCCCTAGCTCCCCACGAGCAGTACTTC.

The chain has TRBV4-3 and TRBJ2-7; D is undetermined. The CDR3 totals 13 residues. CDR1 LGHNA and CDR2 YSLEER come from the germline V gene. V gave up 0 bases and J gave up 3 bases, with 6 bases separating them. This chain's CDR3 is CASSQDQSYEQYF. CDR3 sequence (DNA): TGCGCCAGCAGCCAAGATCAGAGCTACGAGCAGTACTTC.

The CDR3 DNA is TGTGCCAGCAGCGTGTCGGGGTTTGGGACCTACGAGCAGTACTTC. Amino acid sequence: CASSVSGFGTYEQYF. The chain couples TRBV9 to TRBJ2-7; D possibly corresponds to TRBD2 (5 bases). This CDR3 spans 15 amino acids. The germline V gene encodes CDR1 SGDLS and CDR2 YYNGEE. Trimming left V 2 bases short and J 2 bases short, with 14 bases between. The full variable domain, in which reference TRBV9 and TRBJ2-7 provide the parts outside the CDR3, is DSGVTQTPKHLITATGQRVTLRCSPRSGDLSVYWYQQSLDQGLQFLIQYYNGEERAKGNILERFSAQQFPDLHSELNLSSLELGDSALYFCASSVSGFGTYEQYFGPGTRLTVT.

V usage is TRBV7-9 and J usage is TRBJ1-1; the D gene is possibly TRBD1 (6 bases). The V gene's germline CDR1 is SEHNR and CDR2 FQNEAQ (reference sequence). The CDR3 has 13 residues. V was shortened by 5 bases and J by 4 bases, with 11 bases between the two germline ends. CDR3 nucleotide sequence: TGTGCCAGCAGCCCCGGGGGGGCCACTGAAGCTTTCTTT. Translating gives CASSPGGATEAFF.

In this sample, this clone turned up once. The gene calls are TRBV11-3 and TRBJ2-3; TRBD2 agrees at 10 bases. The V segment lost 8 bases and the J segment 6 bases; nucleotides outside the gene matches: 5. In germline, CDR1 is SGHNT, CDR2 YENEEA. This CDR3 region has 13 residues. The CDR3 nucleotides are TGTGCCAGCTTGGCTAGCGGGAGTGATACGCAGTATTTT. This gives the protein CASLASGSDTQYF. Full variable domain (remainder filled in from reference TRBV11-3 and TRBJ2-3): EAGVVQSPRYKIIEKKQPVAFWCNPISGHNTLYWYLQNLGQGPELLIRYENEEAVDDSQLPKDRFSAERLKGVDSTLKIQPAELGDSAVYLCASLASGSDTQYFGPGTRLTVL.

This chain connects TRBV28 to TRBJ2-5; 8 nucleotides match TRBD1. The J call is uncertain, as TRBJ2-7 better fits the DNA end. Germline values: CDR1 MDHEN, CDR2 SYDVKM. This CDR3 has 17 residues. Here the CDR3 reads CASSPTRDRSPSYEQYF. The CDR3 DNA reads TGTGCCAGCAGTCCGACTCGGGACAGGAGCCCTTCCTACGAGCAGTACTTC.

V usage is TRBV7-6 and J usage is TRBJ2-7, with 9 bases aligning to TRBD1. Germline V gene data show CDR1 as SGHVS and CDR2 as FNYEAQ. Trimming cost V 4 bases and J 6 bases; bases outside gene matches: 1. CDR3 length: 12 residues. DNA of the CDR3: TGTGCCAGCAGCTCGGACAGGGGCGAGCAGTACTTC. It yields the protein CASSSDRGEQYF.

The chain carries TRBV20-1 and TRBJ1-6; no reliable D call. Per germline, CDR1 DFQATT and CDR2 SNEGSKA (reference sequence). The CDR3 spans 10 residues. Trimming shortened V by 0 bases and J by 9 bases, and 0 bases separated the two germline ends. The CDR3 coding sequence is TGCAGTGCTAGAGATTCACCCCTCCACTTT. Translated: CSARDSPLHF.

The chain is built from TRBV27 and TRBJ2-1; D possibly corresponds to TRBD1 (6 bases). The CDR3 runs to 14 residues. V lost 10 bases, J lost 0 bases, and 13 bases lay in between. The germline gives CDR1 MNHEY, CDR2 SMNVEV (reference sequence). The CDR3 spells CATGTLLSYNEQFF. CDR3 sequence (DNA): TGTGCCACCGGGACACTTCTCTCCTACAATGAGCAGTTCTTC.

The rearrangement uses TRBV5-4 and TRBJ2-1; D tentatively fits TRBD1 or TRBD2 (5 bases each). Germline V gene sequence: CDR1 SGHNT, CDR2 YYREEE (reference sequence). Trimming took 4 bases from V and 4 from J, leaving 21 bases between them. This CDR3 spans 17 amino acids. The chain's CDR3 is CASSTRDGGKSYNEQFF. The CDR3 DNA sequence: TGTGCCAGCAGCACCAGGGACGGCGGAAAATCATACAATGAGCAGTTCTTC.

Only a few counts were recorded for this clone. The J gene is TRBJ1-1, the V gene TRBV6-5; D is possibly TRBD1 (5 bases). Trimming took 7 bases from V and 1 from J, leaving 10 bases between them. The CDR3 has 13 residues. Germline V gene lookup returns CDR1 MNHEY and CDR2 SVGAGI. CDR3 DNA sequence: TGTGCCAGCACCGCGGGGGAGAACACTGAAGCTTTCTTT. The encoded protein is CASTAGENTEAFF.

V and J are TRBV5-6 and TRBJ1-1; TRBD1 agrees at 7 bases. The CDR3 extends over 15 amino acids. Germline loops: CDR1 SGHDT, CDR2 YYEEEE. Germline trimming cut 2 bases from V and 0 bases from J; bases unmatched to any gene: 4. The CDR3: CASSLGTVLNTEAFF. The CDR3, as DNA: TGTGCCAGCAGCTTAGGGACAGTGCTGAACACTGAAGCTTTCTTT.

CDR3 protein: CASSPYTGGSYEQYF. Here the CDR3 DNA reads TGTGCCAGCAGCCCCTATACGGGGGGTTCCTACGAGCAGTACTTC. The V gene is TRBV5-4, the J gene TRBJ2-7, with TRBD2 identical over 7 bases. Unmatched junction bases numbered 8, after V lost 4 bases and J lost 1 base. This CDR3 comprises 15 residues. Germline CDR1 SGHNT, CDR2 YYREEE (reference sequence).

The chain joins TRBV27 to TRBJ1-5; possible D gene TRBD1, 5 bases. The length of the CDR3 is 14 residues. V dropped 7 bases and J dropped 1 base, with 11 bases sitting between them. In germline, CDR1 is MNHEY, CDR2 SMNVEV (reference sequence). CDR3 bases: TGTGCCAGCATGCCCCGGGACAGCAATCAGCCCCAGCATTTT. Its translation: CASMPRDSNQPQHF.

The J gene is TRBJ1-1, the V gene TRBV7-2; a weak D match, TRBD1 (6 bases). The CDR3 loop spans 17 amino acids. CDR1 is SGHTA, CDR2 FQGNSA, per germline. The V gene lost 7 bases and the J gene lost 6 bases, with 27 bases spanning the gap. The chain's CDR3 is CASNRGARGARSSEAFF. In nucleotides, the CDR3 is TGTGCCAGCAACCGGGGGGCGCGGGGCGCAAGGTCATCTGAAGCTTTCTTT.

The J gene is TRBJ2-1, the V gene TRBV6-1; TRBD2 matches 8 bases. With V trimmed by 8 bases and J by 5 bases, 5 bases remained unmatched. From germline, CDR1 is MNHNS and CDR2 SASEGT. This CDR3 spans 13 amino acids. CDR3 nucleotide sequence: TGTGCCAGCTTAGGACTAGCTGACAATGAGCAGTTCTTC. Translating gives CASLGLADNEQFF.

The V and J genes are TRBV9 and TRBJ2-3; 9 bases match TRBD2. Germline CDR1 is SGDLS and CDR2 is YYNGEE. V trimming: 4 bases; J trimming: 2 bases; junction bases outside the gene matches: 11. The CDR3 length is 17 residues. The CDR3 coding sequence is TGTGCCAGCAGCCTATGGGGGAGCGGGGGGTCCACAGATACGCAGTATTTT. This gives the protein CASSLWGSGGSTDTQYF.

The J gene is TRBJ2-7, the V gene TRBV11-2; TRBD2 aligns across 7 bases. CDR1 and CDR2 from the germline V gene are SGHAT and FQNNGV. The CDR3 is 16 amino acids. Trimming took 2 bases from V and 0 from J; bases not matched to a gene: 7. CDR3 nucleotides: TGTGCCAGCAGCTTACTCGGTGGCGGGGGCTCCTACGAGCAGTACTTC. Translated: CASSLLGGGGSYEQYF.

The chain uses TRBV7-6 and TRBJ2-7; 8 bases line up with TRBD1. V lost 5 bases to trimming and J lost 2 bases; unmatched junction nucleotides: 8. The CDR3 is 15 residues long. Germline V CDR1 and CDR2: SGHVS, FNYEAQ. The CDR3 nucleotides read TGTGCCAGCAGCGCGGGACAGGCAATTACCTACGAGCAGTACTTC. Residues: CASSAGQAITYEQYF. The full variable domain, rest sourced from reference TRBV7-6 and TRBJ2-7, is GAGVSQSPRYKVTKRGQDVALRCDPISGHVSLYWYRQALGQGPEFLTYFNYEAQQDKSGLPNDRFSAERPEGSISTLTIQRTEQRDSAMYRCASSAGQAITYEQYFGPGTRLTVT.

This chain links TRBV7-9 with TRBJ1-1, with a possible D match to TRBD1 (6 bases). Germline assignment: CDR1 SEHNR and CDR2 FQNEAQ (reference sequence). The CDR3 is 15 residues long. V dropped 5 bases and J dropped 0 bases, with 13 bases sitting between them. The CDR3 here is CASSPRQALNTEAFF. The CDR3 region has the DNA TGTGCCAGCAGCCCCCGACAGGCTTTGAACACTGAAGCTTTCTTT.